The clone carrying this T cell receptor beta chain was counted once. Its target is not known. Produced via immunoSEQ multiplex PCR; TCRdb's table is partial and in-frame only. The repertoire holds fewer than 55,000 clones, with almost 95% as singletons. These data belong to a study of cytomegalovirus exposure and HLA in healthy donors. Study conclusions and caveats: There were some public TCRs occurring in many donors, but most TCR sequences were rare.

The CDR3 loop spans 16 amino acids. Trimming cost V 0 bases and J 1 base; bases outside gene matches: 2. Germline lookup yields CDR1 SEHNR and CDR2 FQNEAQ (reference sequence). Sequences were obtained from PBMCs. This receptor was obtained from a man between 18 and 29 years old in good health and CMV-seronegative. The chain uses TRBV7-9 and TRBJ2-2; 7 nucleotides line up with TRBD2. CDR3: CASSLAAGLNTGELFF. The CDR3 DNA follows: TGTGCCAGCAGCTTAGCAGCGGGATTGAACACCGGGGAGCTGTTTTTT.